Listed below are T cell receptor beta chains from one sample, sequenced in a study of cytomegalovirus exposure and HLA in healthy donors. Method: immunoSEQ multiplex PCR; TCRdb's copy keeps in-frame clones and lacks some. This sample has approximately 33,000 clones, with 45% to 55% found just once. The source material was PBMCs. Source of these receptors: a woman in her 40s in good health and CMV-seropositive. The CDR3 runs from the conserved cysteine through the conserved F or W. Fields, in order: clone size, D gene, V gene, J gene, CDR3 protein, CDR3 DNA. The D gene is left open where the match is weak. Clone sizes are given selectively: once, few, many, or a class where the clone is expanded.

clone size: -; D gene: -; V gene: TRBV7-9; J gene: TRBJ2-7; CDR3 protein: CASTPDSLGEQYF; CDR3 DNA: TGTGCCAGCACCCCGGACAGTCTCGGAGAGCAGTACTTC
clone size: -; D gene: -; V gene: TRBV19; J gene: TRBJ1-2; CDR3 protein: CASSIEASAGGYTF; CDR3 DNA: TGTGCCAGTAGTATAGAAGCCAGCGCGGGGGGCTACACCTTC
clone size: -; D gene: -; V gene: TRBV6-6; J gene: TRBJ1-1; CDR3 protein: CASQGGGGTEAFF; CDR3 DNA: TGTGCCAGCCAAGGTGGGGGCGGCACTGAAGCTTTCTTT
clone size: -; D gene: -; V gene: TRBV6-5; J gene: TRBJ1-4; CDR3 protein: CASSYSMDSTAGKLFF; CDR3 DNA: TGTGCCAGCAGTTACTCGATGGACAGTACGGCCGGAAAACTGTTTTTT
clone size: few; D gene: -; V gene: TRBV11-1; J gene: TRBJ1-1; CDR3 protein: CASSYKYRARGEAFF; CDR3 DNA: TGTGCCAGCAGCTACAAGTACAGGGCTCGGGGTGAAGCTTTCTTT
clone size: -; D gene: -; V gene: TRBV19; J gene: TRBJ1-1; CDR3 protein: CASNPQPQVDTEAFF; CDR3 DNA: TGTGCCAGTAACCCACAACCTCAGGTGGACACTGAAGCTTTCTTT
clone size: -; D gene: TRBD1; V gene: TRBV2; J gene: TRBJ1-2; CDR3 protein: CASSARTGNYGYTF; CDR3 DNA: TGTGCCAGCAGTGCCCGGACAGGGAATTACGGCTACACCTTC
clone size: -; D gene: -; V gene: TRBV19; J gene: TRBJ1-5; CDR3 protein: CASSIFSSNQPQHF; CDR3 DNA: TGTGCCAGTAGTATTTTTAGTAGCAATCAGCCCCAGCATTTT
clone size: once; D gene: -; V gene: TRBV6-5; J gene: TRBJ1-6; CDR3 protein: CASSSQGLNSPLHF; CDR3 DNA: TGTGCCAGCAGTTCACAGGGATTAAATTCACCCCTCCACTTT
clone size: once; D gene: -; V gene: TRBV6-5; J gene: TRBJ2-7; CDR3 protein: CASSYQGGPYEQYF; CDR3 DNA: TGTGCCAGCAGTTACCAGGGGGGACCCTACGAGCAGTACTTC
clone size: -; D gene: -; V gene: TRBV7-3; J gene: TRBJ1-6; CDR3 protein: CASSFMDIRRENSPLHF; CDR3 DNA: TGTGCCAGCAGCTTTATGGACATCCGCAGGGAAAATTCACCCCTCCACTTT
clone size: -; D gene: -; V gene: TRBV5-1; J gene: TRBJ2-3; CDR3 protein: CASSTGLTLTDTQYF; CDR3 DNA: TGCGCCAGCAGCACGGGATTAACCCTCACAGATACGCAGTATTTT
clone size: -; D gene: TRBD1; V gene: TRBV19; J gene: TRBJ1-2; CDR3 protein: CASSIAGTGTNYGYTF; CDR3 DNA: TGTGCCAGTAGTATCGCTGGGACAGGGACTAACTATGGCTACACCTTC
clone size: -; D gene: -; V gene: TRBV7-9; J gene: TRBJ1-1; CDR3 protein: CASSLYGGEQSNTEAFF; CDR3 DNA: TGTGCCAGCAGCTTATACGGCGGGGAGCAGTCGAACACTGAAGCTTTCTTT
clone size: once; D gene: -; V gene: TRBV10-2; J gene: TRBJ2-7; CDR3 protein: CASRDISYEQYF; CDR3 DNA: TGCGCCAGCAGGGACATTTCCTACGAGCAGTACTTC
clone size: few; D gene: TRBD2; V gene: TRBV6-9; J gene: TRBJ2-5; CDR3 protein: CASSELRGEETQYF; CDR3 DNA: TGTGCCAGCAGTGAGCTGCGGGGGGAAGAGACCCAGTACTTC
clone size: -; D gene: -; V gene: TRBV7-3; J gene: TRBJ2-3; CDR3 protein: CASSDFTDTQYF; CDR3 DNA: TGTGCCAGCAGCGACTTCACAGATACGCAGTATTTT
clone size: -; D gene: -; V gene: TRBV29-1; J gene: TRBJ1-2; CDR3 protein: CSVNDRNYGYTF; CDR3 DNA: TGCAGCGTTAACGACAGAAACTATGGCTACACCTTC
clone size: many; D gene: -; V gene: TRBV7-2; J gene: TRBJ2-2; CDR3 protein: CASSLVWTFTGELFF; CDR3 DNA: TGTGCCAGCAGCTTAGTATGGACTTTCACCGGGGAGCTGTTTTTT
clone size: -; D gene: -; V gene: TRBV7-3; J gene: TRBJ2-3; CDR3 protein: CASSLNAADTQYF; CDR3 DNA: TGTGCCAGCAGCTTAAACGCGGCTGATACGCAGTATTTT
clone size: -; D gene: -; V gene: TRBV7-6; J gene: TRBJ1-6; CDR3 protein: CASSLEGGYNSPLHF; CDR3 DNA: TGTGCCAGCAGCTTAGAGGGGGGGTATAATTCACCCCTCCACTTT
clone size: -; D gene: TRBD1; V gene: TRBV5-4; J gene: TRBJ1-1; CDR3 protein: CASSRQGAAEAFF; CDR3 DNA: TGTGCCAGCAGTAGACAGGGGGCTGCTGAAGCTTTCTTT
clone size: -; D gene: TRBD1; V gene: TRBV23-1; J gene: TRBJ1-1; CDR3 protein: CASSKTGVGGNTEAFF; CDR3 DNA: TGCGCCAGCAGCAAAACAGGGGTGGGAGGGAACACTGAAGCTTTCTTT
clone size: few; D gene: -; V gene: TRBV5-1; J gene: TRBJ2-7; CDR3 protein: CASSLVSEEQYF; CDR3 DNA: TGCGCCAGCAGCTTGGTGAGTGAAGAGCAGTACTTC
clone size: -; D gene: -; V gene: TRBV5-1; J gene: TRBJ2-7; CDR3 protein: CASSTGTYEQYF; CDR3 DNA: TGCGCCAGCAGCACCGGGACCTACGAGCAGTACTTC
clone size: large; D gene: TRBD1; V gene: TRBV6-1; J gene: TRBJ1-5; CDR3 protein: CASSAGTDWQPQHF; CDR3 DNA: TGTGCCAGCAGTGCCGGGACAGATTGGCAGCCCCAGCATTTT
clone size: -; D gene: -; V gene: TRBV4-1; J gene: TRBJ1-2; CDR3 protein: CASSQDRDLVGYTF; CDR3 DNA: TGCGCCAGCAGCCAAGATCGGGATCTAGTAGGCTACACCTTC
clone size: few; D gene: -; V gene: TRBV7-2; J gene: TRBJ1-5; CDR3 protein: CASSLGQGSNQPQHF; CDR3 DNA: TGTGCCAGCAGCTTAGGGCAGGGGAGCAATCAGCCCCAGCATTTT
clone size: few; D gene: TRBD1; V gene: TRBV10-3; J gene: TRBJ2-5; CDR3 protein: CAISKGTGLGETQYF; CDR3 DNA: TGTGCCATCAGTAAAGGGACAGGGTTAGGGGAGACCCAGTACTTC
clone size: once; D gene: TRBD2; V gene: TRBV9; J gene: TRBJ2-5; CDR3 protein: CASSGGLAGAETQYF; CDR3 DNA: TGTGCCAGCAGCGGAGGACTAGCGGGGGCAGAGACCCAGTACTTC
clone size: -; D gene: -; V gene: TRBV27; J gene: TRBJ1-3; CDR3 protein: CASSSRSSGNTIYF; CDR3 DNA: TGTGCCAGCAGTTCAAGGAGCTCTGGAAACACCATATATTTT
clone size: once; D gene: -; V gene: TRBV30; J gene: TRBJ1-5; CDR3 protein: CAWSTGTIRQPQHF; CDR3 DNA: TGTGCCTGGAGTACCGGGACAATTCGCCAGCCCCAGCATTTT
clone size: few; D gene: TRBD1; V gene: TRBV7-8; J gene: TRBJ1-1; CDR3 protein: CASSSGGSTEAFF; CDR3 DNA: TGTGCCAGCAGCTCAGGGGGGAGCACTGAAGCTTTCTTT
clone size: once; D gene: TRBD2; V gene: TRBV30; J gene: TRBJ2-1; CDR3 protein: CAWTGGASSYNEQFF; CDR3 DNA: TGTGCCTGGACCGGGGGGGCGAGCTCCTACAATGAGCAGTTCTTC
clone size: -; D gene: -; V gene: TRBV30; J gene: TRBJ1-2; CDR3 protein: CAWSVNSNGYTF; CDR3 DNA: TGTGCCTGGAGTGTAAATTCCAATGGCTACACCTTC
clone size: -; D gene: -; V gene: TRBV28; J gene: TRBJ1-4; CDR3 protein: CASRSMEGRSPEKLFF; CDR3 DNA: TGTGCCAGCAGATCTATGGAGGGTCGGTCTCCGGAAAAACTGTTTTTT
clone size: few; D gene: TRBD1; V gene: TRBV7-9; J gene: TRBJ2-5; CDR3 protein: CASRRSQGYQETQYF; CDR3 DNA: TGTGCCAGCAGACGGTCACAGGGGTACCAAGAGACCCAGTACTTC
clone size: medium-sized; D gene: TRBD2; V gene: TRBV6-7; J gene: TRBJ2-2; CDR3 protein: CASHKASQAPGLATGELFF; CDR3 DNA: TGTGCCAGCCACAAGGCATCACAAGCTCCGGGACTAGCGACCGGGGAGCTGTTTTTT
clone size: -; D gene: -; V gene: TRBV11-2; J gene: TRBJ1-2; CDR3 protein: CASSLDRWTYTF; CDR3 DNA: TGTGCCAGCAGCTTAGATCGATGGACTTACACCTTC
clone size: few; D gene: TRBD1; V gene: TRBV5-1; J gene: TRBJ1-3; CDR3 protein: CASSYSGTGTYGGNTIYF; CDR3 DNA: TGCGCCAGCAGCTACTCCGGGACAGGGACTTACGGTGGAAACACCATATATTTT
clone size: once; D gene: TRBD2; V gene: TRBV30; J gene: TRBJ2-7; CDR3 protein: CAWSEGRGSYEQYF; CDR3 DNA: TGTGCCTGGAGTGAGGGGCGGGGGTCCTACGAGCAGTACTTC
clone size: -; D gene: TRBD1; V gene: TRBV4-1; J gene: TRBJ1-1; CDR3 protein: CASSHRQGRHTEAFF; CDR3 DNA: TGCGCCAGCAGCCACCGACAGGGTCGGCACACTGAAGCTTTCTTT
clone size: -; D gene: TRBD2; V gene: TRBV7-2; J gene: TRBJ2-3; CDR3 protein: CASSPGTSGGAIDTQYF; CDR3 DNA: TGTGCCAGCAGCCCCGGGACTAGCGGGGGGGCCATTGATACGCAGTATTTT
clone size: few; D gene: TRBD1; V gene: TRBV7-3; J gene: TRBJ2-2; CDR3 protein: CASSLLTGETGELFF; CDR3 DNA: TGTGCCAGCAGCTTATTGACAGGGGAAACCGGGGAGCTGTTTTTT
clone size: -; D gene: TRBD2; V gene: TRBV4-2; J gene: TRBJ2-5; CDR3 protein: CASSKELASETQYF; CDR3 DNA: TGTGCCAGCAGCAAAGAACTAGCGTCAGAGACCCAGTACTTC
clone size: -; D gene: -; V gene: TRBV9; J gene: TRBJ2-2; CDR3 protein: CASSVGQPTGELFF; CDR3 DNA: TGTGCCAGCAGCGTAGGACAGCCCACCGGGGAGCTGTTTTTT
clone size: -; D gene: -; V gene: TRBV2; J gene: TRBJ1-5; CDR3 protein: CASIDQGGQPQHF; CDR3 DNA: TGTGCCAGCATAGACCAGGGTGGCCAGCCCCAGCATTTT